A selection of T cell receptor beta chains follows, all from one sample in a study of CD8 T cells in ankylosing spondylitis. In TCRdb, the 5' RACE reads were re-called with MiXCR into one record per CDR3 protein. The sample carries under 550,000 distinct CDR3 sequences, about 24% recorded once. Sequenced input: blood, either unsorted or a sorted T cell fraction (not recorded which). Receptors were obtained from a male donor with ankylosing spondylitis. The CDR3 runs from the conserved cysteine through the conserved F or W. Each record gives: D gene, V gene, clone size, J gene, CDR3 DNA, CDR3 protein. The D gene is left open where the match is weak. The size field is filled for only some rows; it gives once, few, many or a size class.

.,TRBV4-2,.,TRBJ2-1,TGTGCCAGCAGCCAAGATCCTTTTGAGAATGAGCAGTTCTTC,CASSQDPFENEQFF
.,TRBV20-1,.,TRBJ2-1,TGCAGTGCTATGCGGTACAATGAGCAGTTCTTC,CSAMRYNEQFF
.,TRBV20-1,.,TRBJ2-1,TGCAGTGCCTCCGCCCCGGGACTTTTCGACAATGAGCAGTTCTTC,CSASAPGLFDNEQFF
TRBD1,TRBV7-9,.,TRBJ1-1,TGTGCCAGCAGCCCGGGACAGGGGGCGGTTGAAGCTTTCTTT,CASSPGQGAVEAFF
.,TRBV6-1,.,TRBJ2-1,TGTGCCAGCATGCGGGGAGATTCCTACAATGAGCAGTTCTTC,CASMRGDSYNEQFF
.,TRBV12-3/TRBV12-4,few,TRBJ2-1,TGTGCCAGCAGCCCCGATACTCGGACTACGGGGCAGTTCTTC,CASSPDTRTTGQFF
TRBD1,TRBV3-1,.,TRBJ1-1,TGTGCCAGCAGCCAGACAGGGGAGGACACTGAAGCTTTCTTT,CASSQTGEDTEAFF
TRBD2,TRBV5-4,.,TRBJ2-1,TGTGCCAGCAGCTTGGAGAGGCCGGAGCGGGAACCCTACAATGAGCAGTTCTTC,CASSLERPEREPYNEQFF
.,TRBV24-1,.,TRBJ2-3,TGTGCCACCAGTGTAGGGCAGGGGCGCACAGATACGCAGTATTTT,CATSVGQGRTDTQYF
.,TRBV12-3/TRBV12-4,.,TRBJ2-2,TGTGCCAGCAGTTCCTCCGGGACACGCACCGGGGAGCTGTTTTTT,CASSSSGTRTGELFF
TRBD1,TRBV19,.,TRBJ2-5,TGTGCCAGTAGGGACGGACAGGCATCCCGGGAGACCCAGTACTTC,CASRDGQASRETQYF
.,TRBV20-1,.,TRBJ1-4,TGCAGTGCTAGAGCCACGTCAACGGGAAATGAAAAACTGTTTTTT,CSARATSTGNEKLFF
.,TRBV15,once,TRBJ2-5,TGTGCCACCAGCAGAGATTTTGGGGAAACAGAGACCCAGTACTTC,CATSRDFGETETQYF
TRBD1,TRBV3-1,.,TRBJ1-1,TGTGCCAGCAGCCAAGTTACAGGGGGCAGGGCTGAAGCTTTCTTT,CASSQVTGGRAEAFF
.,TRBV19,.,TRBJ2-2,TGTGCCAGTAGTGTAGGGACTTTATACGCGAACACCGGGGAGCTGTTTTTT,CASSVGTLYANTGELFF
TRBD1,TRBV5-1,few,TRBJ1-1,TGCGCCAGCAGGGGGACAGGGGGGAAAACTGAAGCTTTCTTT,CASRGTGGKTEAFF
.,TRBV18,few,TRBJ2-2,TGTGCCAGCTCACCAAGGAACACCGGGGAGCTGTTTTTT,CASSPRNTGELFF
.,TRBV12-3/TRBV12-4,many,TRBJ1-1,TGTGCCAGCAGTTTAAGGACGTCGGGGACTGAAGCTTTCTTT,CASSLRTSGTEAFF
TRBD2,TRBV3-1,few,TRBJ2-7,TGTGCCAGCAGTCCCGGGACTAGCAACCACGAGCAGTACTTC,CASSPGTSNHEQYF
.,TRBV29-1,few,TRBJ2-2,TGCAGCGTTGTTGGAGACACAAACACCGGGGAGCTGTTTTTT,CSVVGDTNTGELFF
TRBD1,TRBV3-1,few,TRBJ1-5,TGTGCCAGCAGTCCAGGGGGCTTGAATCAGCCCCAGCATTTT,CASSPGGLNQPQHF
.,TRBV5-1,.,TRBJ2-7,TGCGCCAGCAGCTTGGTTGGGGACTCCTACGAGCAGTACTTC,CASSLVGDSYEQYF
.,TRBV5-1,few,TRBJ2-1,TGCGCCAGCAGCCCGATTTCGGACTTTAGGGAGCAGTTCTTC,CASSPISDFREQFF
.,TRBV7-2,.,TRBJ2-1,TGTGCCAGCAGCTTAGCTTGGGGGGAGTACAATGAGCAGTTCTTC,CASSLAWGEYNEQFF
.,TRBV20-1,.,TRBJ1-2,TGCAGTGCAGCCGACCATCGGACCGGCTATGGCTACACCTTC,CSAADHRTGYGYTF
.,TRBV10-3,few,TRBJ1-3,TGTGCCATCAGTGAGGGTGTTGGAAACACCATATATTTT,CAISEGVGNTIYF
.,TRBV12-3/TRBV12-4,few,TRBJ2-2,TGTGCCAGCAGATTTCTAGAATCCGGGGAGCTGTTTTTT,CASRFLESGELFF
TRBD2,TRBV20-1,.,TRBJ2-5,TGCAGTGCTAGAGATCGGGCGGGAGGAGGGAGGACCCAGTACTTC,CSARDRAGGGRTQYF
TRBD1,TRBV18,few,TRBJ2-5,TGTGCCAGCTCACCACCGGACAGGGCGGAGGAGACCCAGTACTTC,CASSPPDRAEETQYF
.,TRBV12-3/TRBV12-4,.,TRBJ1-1,TGTGCCAGCAGTTTAAGGGTTTCCACTGAAGCTTTCTTT,CASSLRVSTEAFF
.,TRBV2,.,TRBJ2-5,TGTGCCAGCAGTGAGGCTAGCCGCAGGGGGGTGTACTTC,CASSEASRRGVYF
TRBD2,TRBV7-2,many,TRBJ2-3,TGTGCCAGCAGCCCCGGGACTAGCGGGGCAGATACGCAGTATTTT,CASSPGTSGADTQYF
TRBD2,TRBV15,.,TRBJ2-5,TGTGCCACCAGCAGAGACTCGGGGGGAGAGACCCAGTACTTC,CATSRDSGGETQYF
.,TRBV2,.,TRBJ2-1,TGTGCCAGCAGGGAAATGAATGAGCAGTTCTTC,CASREMNEQFF
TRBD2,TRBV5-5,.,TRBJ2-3,TGTGCCAGCAGCTTGGTGGCTAGCGGGAGTTATGCAGATACGCAGTATTTT,CASSLVASGSYADTQYF
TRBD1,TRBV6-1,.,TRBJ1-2,TGTGCCAGCAGTGGTCGCAGGGGGCGGGATGGCTACACCTTC,CASSGRRGRDGYTF
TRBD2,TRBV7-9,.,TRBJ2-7,TGTGCCAGCATCCGACTAGCGGGAGACGAGCAGTACTTC,CASIRLAGDEQYF
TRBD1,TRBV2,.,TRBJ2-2,TGTGCCAGCAGTGGACAGGGGGCTGACGGGGAGCTGTTTTTT,CASSGQGADGELFF
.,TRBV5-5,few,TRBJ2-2,TGTGCCAGCAGCTTGAGGCTGGACGCAGGAACCGGGGAGCTGTTTTTT,CASSLRLDAGTGELFF
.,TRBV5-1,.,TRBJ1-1,TGCGCCAGCAGCTTGGTAAAGGGCAAGAACGCTGAAGCTTTCTTT,CASSLVKGKNAEAFF
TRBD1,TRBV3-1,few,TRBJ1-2,TGTGCCAGCAGCCAAGAGGACAGGGTCGGAGGCTACACCTTC,CASSQEDRVGGYTF
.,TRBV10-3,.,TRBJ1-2,TGTGCCATTCGAGAGGGAGACTATGGCTACACCTTC,CAIREGDYGYTF
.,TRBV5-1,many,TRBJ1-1,TGCGCCAGCAGCGGGACGGATGTCGCTGAAGCTTTCTTT,CASSGTDVAEAFF
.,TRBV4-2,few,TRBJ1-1,TGTGCCAGCAGCCAGAGGTTAATGAACACTGAAGCTTTCTTT,CASSQRLMNTEAFF
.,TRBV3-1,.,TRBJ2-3,TGTGCCAGCAGCCAAGACCCCCTGAGACCAAATACGCAGTATTTT,CASSQDPLRPNTQYF
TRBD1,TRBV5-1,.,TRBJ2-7,TGCGCCAGCAGCAAAGACAGGGACCACTTGCCCTACGAGCAGTACTTC,CASSKDRDHLPYEQYF
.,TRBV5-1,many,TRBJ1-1,TGCGCCAGCAGCTTTACCGGGTATTCGAACACTGAAGCTTTCTTT,CASSFTGYSNTEAFF
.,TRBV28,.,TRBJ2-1,TGTGCCAGCAGGGGGGACACAAAGTCCTCCTACAATGAGCAGTTCTTC,CASRGDTKSSYNEQFF
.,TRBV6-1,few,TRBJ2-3,TGTGCCAGCGGGAGACAGAACACAGATACGCAGTATTTT,CASGRQNTDTQYF
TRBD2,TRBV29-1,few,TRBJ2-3,TGCAGCGTCTCTAGCGGGAGTCCCACAGATACGCAGTATTTT,CSVSSGSPTDTQYF
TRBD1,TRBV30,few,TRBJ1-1,TGTGCCAACGGACAGGGTGCGACTTTCTTT,CANGQGATFF
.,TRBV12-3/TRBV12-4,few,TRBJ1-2,TGTGCCAGCAGTTTTAAAAGAGGAGACTATGGCTACACCTTC,CASSFKRGDYGYTF
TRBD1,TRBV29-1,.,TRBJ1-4,TGCAGCGGATGGATGGACAGGAATGAAAAACTGTTTTTT,CSGWMDRNEKLFF
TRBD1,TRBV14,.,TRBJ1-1,TGTGCCAGCAGCCTTGGACAGGGTGTGTTAGCTTTCTTT,CASSLGQGVLAFF